This TCR beta chain comes out of a study of blood T cells in healthy people across ages. Every participating donor contributed 7.5 to 10 milliliters of peripheral blood through a draw. Total RNA, at least 5 micrograms per sample, was extracted from PBMCs. Turning to this clonotype: The antigen is not known.

Combining a sample-barcoded 5' primer with a J-beta primer mix, a second PCR ran for 7 to 11 cycles. TCRdb fed the 5' RACE reads into MiXCR, producing one record per CDR3 protein. Altogether about 1.4 million distinct CDR3 sequences are present, approximately 59% being singletons, with the ten largest covering roughly 7%. The CDR3 covers 17 residues. The germline gives CDR1 ENHRY, CDR2 SYGVKD. General study results and limits: Both naive CD4+ cell counts and diversity were greater in long-lived donors than in aged donors.

The receptor comes from a man aged 18 to 30 in good health. Sequencing was carried out using blood. The genes are TRBV10-3 and TRBJ2-7; tentatively, D is TRBD1 (8 bases). The end of the DNA aligns better with TRBJ2-5, so the J call may be wrong. In nucleotides, the CDR3 is TGTGCCATCAGTGAGATCCCCGGACAGGGAGGGGATCAGACCCAGTACTTC. Amino acids: CAISEIPGQGGDQTQYF.